The clone carrying this TCR beta chain was seen just once. What it binds is not known. Cultured CD4+ T-cell DNA underwent Oncomine TCR Beta short-read sequencing. Each CDR3 protein gets one entry after TCRdb re-called the PCR reads with MiXCR. The table records fewer than 2,500 distinct CDR3 sequences, roughly 60% of them present only once. The sample is drawn from a study of vaccination and CD4 T cells after COVID-19. The treatment: approximately nine-day PBMC culture with coronavirus spike peptide pools or control peptides (ViraFEST assay). According to the study, CD4+ T cells from the unexposed donor were gathered ahead of the COVID-19 pandemic (2011-2018). These CD4+ T cells came from roughly nine-day cultures by negative selection. CDR1 is SGHTA and CDR2 is FQGNSA in the germline V gene. The V and J ends lost 2 bases and 5 bases, in that order; junction bases with no gene match: 7. The CDR3 is 16 amino acids.

Material: CD4+ T cells from blood, cultured in vitro. The clonotype comes from a human donor in good health. The chain employs TRBV7-2 and TRBJ2-2, with 8 bases fitting TRBD2. The CDR3 sequence is CASSLPTLAGTGELFF. The CDR3, as DNA: TGTGCCAGCAGCTTACCAACGTTAGCGGGAACCGGGGAGCTGTTTTTT.